A selection of T cell receptor beta chains follows, all from one sample in a study of blood T cell repertoires in COVID-19. Assay: immunoSEQ multiplex PCR; the TCRdb copy retains only in-frame clones and omits some. The sample holds 150,000 to 180,000 clones, 70% to 90% seen once. The sample comprised peripheral blood. The receptors shown here come from a woman between 55 and 75 years old with COVID-19, enrolled during active disease. CDR3s include the opening cysteine and the closing phenylalanine or tryptophan. A D gene is named only where the DNA matches it firmly. Clone size appears in some rows only: once, few, many, or a class for an expanded clone.

TRBJ2-1,-,TRBV19,-,TGTGCCAGTACCCGAGACAGGACCAACAATGAGCAGTTCTTC,CASTRDRTNNEQFF
TRBJ1-1,few,TRBV6-5,-,TGTGCCAGCAGGCGCCCCAGGGGGAACACTGAAGCTTTCTTT,CASRRPRGNTEAFF
TRBJ2-7,-,TRBV10-3,TRBD2,TGTGCCATCAGTGAGCAGGCTAGCGGGGCCGCGGGTGAGCAGTACTTC,CAISEQASGAAGEQYF
TRBJ1-6,-,TRBV2,-,TGTGCCAGCACGGTTCGGCCCCGGGAGAGACAGCGCCTTAATTCACCCCTCCACTTT,CASTVRPRERQRLNSPLHF
TRBJ1-3,once,TRBV19,TRBD1,TGTGCCAGTAGTATTCGGACAGGGAACTCTGGAAACACCATATATTTT,CASSIRTGNSGNTIYF
TRBJ1-1,many,TRBV13,-,TGTGCCAGCACCTCCCTTGGTAGGAACACTGAAGCTTTCTTT,CASTSLGRNTEAFF
TRBJ2-5,-,TRBV5-1,-,TGCGCCAGCAGGGCGGGGATTCAAGAGACCCAGTACTTC,CASRAGIQETQYF
TRBJ1-5,-,TRBV2,TRBD1,TGTGCCAGCGGTAATCCCGGACAGGGGAATCAGCCCCAGCATTTT,CASGNPGQGNQPQHF
TRBJ2-5,-,TRBV7-7,-,TGTGCTAGCAGCTTAGGGCAGGGGATTGGCGTTGAGACCCAGTACTTC,CASSLGQGIGVETQYF
TRBJ2-7,-,TRBV12-3/TRBV12-4,-,TGTGCCAGCAGTTTGAGGCCCTCCTACGAGCAGTACTTC,CASSLRPSYEQYF
TRBJ1-2,-,TRBV29-1,TRBD1,TGCAGCCTAGGACAGGGTCAGTATGGCTACACCTTC,CSLGQGQYGYTF
TRBJ1-1,-,TRBV11-2,-,TGTGCCAGCAGCCCATCCCCCACTGAAGCTTTCTTT,CASSPSPTEAFF
TRBJ2-2,-,TRBV29-1,-,TGCAGCGTTCCAACTAGCACTAACACCGGGGAGCTGTTTTTT,CSVPTSTNTGELFF
TRBJ2-1,-,TRBV6-2/TRBV6-3,-,TGTGCCAGCAGTGCGGGTGAGCAGTTCTTC,CASSAGEQFF